Listed below are T cell receptor beta chains from one sample, sequenced in a study of neoadjuvant anti-PD-1 for oral cavity cancer. Generated by immunoSEQ multiplex PCR, the TCRdb table keeps only in-frame clones and is missing some. The repertoire has approximately 13,000 clones, about 76% of them found once; the top ten carry under 3%. The sequencing here drew on PBMCs, taken after nivolumab (anti-PD-1) treatment. Source of these receptors: a person aged 40 to 85 with oral cavity squamous cell carcinoma. CDR3s include the opening cysteine and the closing phenylalanine or tryptophan. D genes are given only for firm matches. Clone size is given for some rows only: seen once, a few or many times, or a class if the clone is expanded.

J gene | clone size | V gene | D gene | CDR3 protein | CDR3 DNA
TRBJ1-3 | NA | TRBV11-2 | NA | CASSSLANSGNTIYF | TGTGCCAGCAGCTCCCTGGCTAACTCTGGAAACACCATATATTTT
TRBJ1-1 | NA | TRBV7-8 | NA | CASSLRQSNTEAFF | TGTGCCAGCAGCTTACGGCAGTCTAACACTGAAGCTTTCTTT
TRBJ1-1 | NA | TRBV19 | NA | CASTKALNTEAFF | TGTGCCTCAACTAAGGCGTTGAACACTGAAGCTTTCTTT
TRBJ2-1 | NA | TRBV7-8 | TRBD2 | CASSLVGLAGSSGEQFF | TGTGCCAGCAGCTTAGTCGGACTAGCGGGATCTTCGGGTGAGCAGTTCTTC
TRBJ2-7 | NA | TRBV10-2 | NA | CASSESVGQTVFYEQYF | TGCGCCAGCAGTGAGTCAGTTGGACAGACGGTTTTCTACGAGCAGTACTTC
TRBJ2-3 | NA | TRBV11-2 | NA | CASSLGELGITDTQYF | TGTGCCAGCAGCTTGGGGGAGCTAGGAATCACAGATACGCAGTATTTT
TRBJ2-3 | NA | TRBV4-1 | NA | CASSHLGGTDTQYF | TGCGCCAGCAGCCACCTAGGGGGCACAGATACGCAGTATTTT
TRBJ1-1 | NA | TRBV21-1 | NA | CASSTSIYGRGNTEAFF | TGTGCCAGCAGCACTAGCATTTACGGCAGGGGGAACACTGAAGCTTTCTTT
TRBJ2-2 | few | TRBV5-3 | NA | CARSSSGQRTGELFF | TGTGCCAGAAGCTCAAGCGGTCAACGGACCGGGGAGCTGTTTTTT
TRBJ2-1 | NA | TRBV27 | NA | CASSHRGAGGTKTYNEQFF | TGTGCCAGCAGTCACCGAGGGGCTGGAGGGACAAAGACCTACAATGAGCAGTTCTTC
TRBJ1-4 | NA | TRBV6-5 | NA | CASSSTVNEKLFF | TGTGCCAGCAGTTCCACAGTTAATGAAAAACTGTTTTTT
TRBJ2-7 | NA | TRBV28 | NA | CASSFRPGAFGEQYF | TGTGCCAGCAGTTTTCGGCCAGGGGCTTTTGGCGAGCAGTACTTC
TRBJ2-7 | few | TRBV7-9 | NA | CASSSRGAREQYF | TGTGCCAGCAGCTCCAGGGGGGCAAGGGAGCAGTACTTC
TRBJ2-7 | NA | TRBV7-9 | TRBD1 | CASSLGGTGYYEQYF | TGTGCCAGCAGCTTAGGCGGGACAGGGTACTACGAGCAGTACTTC
TRBJ2-3 | NA | TRBV4-1 | TRBD2 | CASSQDALAGAPDTQYF | TGCGCCAGCAGCCAAGATGCCCTAGCGGGAGCCCCAGATACGCAGTATTTT
TRBJ2-1 | NA | TRBV19 | NA | CASSPSRAYNEQFF | TGTGCCAGTAGCCCGTCCCGGGCCTACAATGAGCAGTTCTTC
TRBJ2-7 | NA | TRBV10-2 | NA | CASKEVSSTVLYF | TGCGCCAGCAAGGAGGTTAGCTCAACTGTTCTGTACTTC